The rows below give T cell receptor beta chains drawn from one sample of a study of T cell responses to AZD1222 COVID-19 vaccine. The method was immunoSEQ multiplex PCR; TCRdb's version includes in-frame clones alone and lacks a portion of them. Counted here are more than 150,000 clones, approximately 92% occurring once; the ten biggest clones make up over 9.5%. The specimen was peripheral blood, collected on day 0 of AZD1222 vaccination. Receptor source: an adult in good health. Each CDR3 is given with its conserved first and last residue. D genes are given only for firm matches. Expanded clones are given a class, and other clones once, few, many or no size at all.

v_gene	j_gene	d_gene	abundance	CDR3nt	CDR3aa
TRBV6-4	TRBJ2-1	TRBD2	.	TGTGCCAGCAGTGGGAATAGCGGGACCGATGAGCAGTTCTTC	CASSGNSGTDEQFF
TRBV5-1	TRBJ1-1	TRBD1	.	TGCGCCAGCACTAAGACAGGGAGTTTCGCTGAAGCTTTCTTT	CASTKTGSFAEAFF
TRBV29-1	TRBJ1-4	TRBD1	.	TGCAGCGTCGGACAGGCCTCAAATGAAAAACTGTTTTTT	CSVGQASNEKLFF
TRBV21-1	TRBJ2-3	.	.	TGTGCCAGCAGCCGCAAGAGGCAGGGGGGTGGCTTGGCAGATACGCAGTATTTT	CASSRKRQGGGLADTQYF
TRBV19	TRBJ2-5	.	.	TGTGCCAGTAGTATAGGAGGACTAGGGGGTGAGACCCAGTACTTC	CASSIGGLGGETQYF
TRBV7-9	TRBJ1-2	.	.	TGTGCCAGCAGCCCGGGCGTGGTTAAAGGGGGCTACACCTTC	CASSPGVVKGGYTF
TRBV5-4	TRBJ1-1	.	.	TGTGCCAGCAGCTTGATTCAGGGGATCATGAACACTGAAGCTTTCTTT	CASSLIQGIMNTEAFF
TRBV19	TRBJ2-1	.	.	TGTGCCAGTAGTAGGGTGGGGGGACGCTCCTACAATGAGCAGTTCTTC	CASSRVGGRSYNEQFF
TRBV2	TRBJ1-5	.	.	TGTGCCAGCAGACTAGGGAGTAGCAATCAGCCCCAGCATTTT	CASRLGSSNQPQHF
TRBV5-1	TRBJ1-1	.	.	TGCGCCAGCAGCTCGCTACAGGTTTCGAACACTGAAGCTTTCTTT	CASSSLQVSNTEAFF
TRBV7-9	TRBJ1-4	TRBD1	.	TGTGCCAGCAGCTCTTCCGACAGGGGGTATGAAAAACTGTTTTTT	CASSSSDRGYEKLFF
TRBV23-1	TRBJ1-2	.	once	TGCGCCAGCAGTCAATTGTACAGTCCTCTGAGGGGCTACACCTTC	CASSQLYSPLRGYTF
TRBV6-6	TRBJ1-1	.	.	TGTGCCAGCAGTCCCGCGGGAAACACTGAAGCTTTCTTT	CASSPAGNTEAFF
TRBV19	TRBJ1-2	.	.	TGTGCCAGTAGTCCGGCGACAGGCACCATCTATGGCTACACCTTC	CASSPATGTIYGYTF
TRBV4-1	TRBJ1-3	.	.	TGCGCCAGCAGCCATGGCGGCACCATATATTTT	CASSHGGTIYF
TRBV4-1	TRBJ2-4	.	.	TGCGCCAGCAGCCTAAGAGGAGCAGGATCCCAAAACATTCAGTACTTC	CASSLRGAGSQNIQYF
TRBV19	TRBJ1-1	.	.	TGTGCCAGTAGTATAGATACGGTGGACACTGAAGCTTTCTTT	CASSIDTVDTEAFF
TRBV6-5	TRBJ1-1	.	.	TGTGCCAGCAGATTGGACCCTCTCGGAGGCACTGAAGCTTTCTTT	CASRLDPLGGTEAFF
TRBV2	TRBJ1-1	.	.	TGTGCCAGCAGTCCAGACAGTCCCCTAGGGGCTTTCTTT	CASSPDSPLGAFF
TRBV19	TRBJ2-1	.	once	TGTGCCAGTAGTATAGTCGGCAGGGGAAACAATGAGCAGTTCTTC	CASSIVGRGNNEQFF
TRBV13	TRBJ2-1	.	.	TGTGCCAGCAGCTTCCCGACAGAAGGGGGCAATGAGCAGTTCTTC	CASSFPTEGGNEQFF
TRBV6-5	TRBJ1-1	TRBD1	.	TGTGCCAGCAGTTACGGAGAGGACAGGGTGGGCACTGAAGCTTTCTTT	CASSYGEDRVGTEAFF
TRBV19	TRBJ1-2	.	.	TGTGCCAGTATGGGGACGGAAACTAACTATGGCTACACCTTC	CASMGTETNYGYTF
TRBV19	TRBJ1-3	.	.	TGTGCCAGTAGGAGCTCTGGAAACACCATATATTTT	CASRSSGNTIYF
TRBV29-1	TRBJ1-1	TRBD1	.	TGCAGCGTTAGGGGACGAGACAGGGGTTATACTGAAGCTTTCTTT	CSVRGRDRGYTEAFF
TRBV3-1/TRBV3-2	TRBJ2-1	.	.	TGTGCCAGCAGCCAAACCGGGGTAGCGGTATACAATGAGCAGTTCTTC	CASSQTGVAVYNEQFF
TRBV7-2	TRBJ2-1	TRBD2	.	TGTGCCAGCAGACCACTAGCGGGAGCATCCTACAATGAGCAGTTCTTC	CASRPLAGASYNEQFF
TRBV4-1	TRBJ2-7	.	.	TGCGCCAGCAGCCTAACAACCAGGAGCTCCTACGAGCAGTACTTC	CASSLTTRSSYEQYF
TRBV6-2/TRBV6-3	TRBJ1-1	.	.	TGTGCCAGCACCCCTACGCCATCAGCTGAAGCTTTCTTT	CASTPTPSAEAFF
TRBV2	TRBJ2-4	.	.	TGTGCCAGCTCGGGTGGGGGGCTAGCCAAAAACATTCAGTACTTC	CASSGGGLAKNIQYF
TRBV30	TRBJ1-2	.	.	TGTGCCTGGATGGGGGGAAGTGGCTACACCTTC	CAWMGGSGYTF
TRBV6-1	TRBJ2-5	.	.	TGTGCCAGCAGTGATAATTCCCAGGGCTGGGTCCAAGAGACCCAGTACTTC	CASSDNSQGWVQETQYF
TRBV5-1	TRBJ2-6	TRBD1	many	TGCGCCAGCAGCTTGTCTCCGACAGGGTCGGCTGGGGCCAACGTCCTGACTTTC	CASSLSPTGSAGANVLTF
TRBV19	TRBJ1-1	.	.	TGTGCCAGTAGTGGGTCCAGTGAGTACACTGAAGCTTTCTTT	CASSGSSEYTEAFF
TRBV6-6	TRBJ2-2	.	.	TGTGCCAGCAGTTCCGCGGCGGGCACGAACACCGGGGAGCTGTTTTTT	CASSSAAGTNTGELFF
TRBV14	TRBJ1-2	.	.	TGTGCCAGCAGCCAATACTCGGGTGGGGGCTACACCTTC	CASSQYSGGGYTF
TRBV5-1	TRBJ2-2	.	.	TGCGCCAGCAGCTTGCAGGGTACCAACACCGGGGAGCTGTTTTTT	CASSLQGTNTGELFF
TRBV7-3	TRBJ2-2	TRBD2	.	TGTGCCAGCAGCTTTGGGGTCGGGACTAGTGACACCGGGGAGCTGTTTTTT	CASSFGVGTSDTGELFF
TRBV6-5	TRBJ1-5	TRBD1	few	TGTGCCAGCAGTACAGGGGGCGGCAATCAGCCCCAGCATTTT	CASSTGGGNQPQHF
TRBV3-1/TRBV3-2	TRBJ1-1	.	.	TGTGCCAGCAGCCAGGTATACGGGGGCACTGAAGCTTTCTTT	CASSQVYGGTEAFF
TRBV4-3	TRBJ1-1	.	.	TGCGCCAGCAGCCAAGATCTCCTGTATGGGGGTAACACTGAAGCTTTCTTT	CASSQDLLYGGNTEAFF
TRBV5-1	TRBJ1-6	.	.	TGCGCCAGCAGCTTGGACCCGAGGACGGCGGTGGGTTCACCCCTCCACTTT	CASSLDPRTAVGSPLHF
TRBV4-2	TRBJ2-2	TRBD2	.	TGTGCCAGCAGCCAAGATGAGGGGAGACTAGCGGGAGTCGTCGGCGGGGAGCTGTTTTTT	CASSQDEGRLAGVVGGELFF
TRBV28	TRBJ1-6	.	.	TGTGCCAGCAGTTCCCTCCGGCGGTCAGGGTACAAAGATAATTCACCCCTCCACTTT	CASSSLRRSGYKDNSPLHF
TRBV15	TRBJ2-5	TRBD1	.	TGTGCCACCTCCTCCTCCGGGACAGTGCTCCAAGAGACCCAGTACTTC	CATSSSGTVLQETQYF
TRBV4-2	TRBJ2-7	TRBD2	.	TGTGCCAGCAGCCCCGGACTAGCGGGAGTCCCCTCCTACGAGCAGTACTTC	CASSPGLAGVPSYEQYF
TRBV28	TRBJ1-1	.	.	TGTGCCAGCAGTCTCGAGACTGAAGCTTTCTTT	CASSLETEAFF
TRBV5-1	TRBJ2-7	.	.	TGCGCCAGCAGCTGGAACAGAGCCTACGAGCAGTACTTC	CASSWNRAYEQYF